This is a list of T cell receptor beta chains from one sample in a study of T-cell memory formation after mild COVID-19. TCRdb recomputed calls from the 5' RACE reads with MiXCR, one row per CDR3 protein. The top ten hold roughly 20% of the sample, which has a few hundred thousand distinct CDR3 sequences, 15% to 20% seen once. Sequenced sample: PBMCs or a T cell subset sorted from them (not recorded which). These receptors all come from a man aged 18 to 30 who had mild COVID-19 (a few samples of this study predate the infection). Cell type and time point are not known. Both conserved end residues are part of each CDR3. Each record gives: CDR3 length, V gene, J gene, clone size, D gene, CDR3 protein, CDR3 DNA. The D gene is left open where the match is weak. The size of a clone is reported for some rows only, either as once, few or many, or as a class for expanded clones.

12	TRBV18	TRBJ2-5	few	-	CASSRDMETQYF	TGTGCCAGCTCACGGGACATGGAGACCCAGTACTTC
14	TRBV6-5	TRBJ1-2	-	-	CASSLNGGGYGYTF	TGTGCCAGCAGCCTAAACGGGGGGGGCTATGGCTACACCTTC
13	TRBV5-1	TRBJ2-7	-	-	CASSAQQGLEQYF	TGCGCCAGCAGCGCACAACAGGGCCTCGAGCAGTACTTC
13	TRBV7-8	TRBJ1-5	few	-	CASSPRVGQPQHF	TGTGCCAGCAGCCCTCGAGTGGGTCAGCCCCAGCATTTT
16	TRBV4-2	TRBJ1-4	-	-	CASSQGYSGVNEKLFF	TGTGCCAGCAGCCAAGGGTACTCCGGCGTTAATGAAAAACTGTTTTTT
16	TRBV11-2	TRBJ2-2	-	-	CASRPPGGGGTGELFF	TGTGCCAGCAGACCTCCGGGTGGGGGAGGCACCGGGGAGCTGTTTTTT
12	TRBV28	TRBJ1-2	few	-	CASSSHNYGYTF	TGTGCCAGCAGCTCACACAACTATGGCTACACCTTC
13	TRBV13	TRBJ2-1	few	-	CASSFLVGNEQFF	TGTGCCAGCAGCTTTCTGGTCGGCAATGAGCAGTTCTTC
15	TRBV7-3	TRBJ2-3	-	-	CASSRLVSGTDTQYF	TGTGCCAGCAGCCGACTAGTCTCGGGCACAGATACGCAGTATTTT
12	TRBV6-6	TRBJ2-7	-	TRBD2	CASSLTSGGDNF	TGTGCCAGCAGCCTAACTAGCGGGGGGGACAACTTC
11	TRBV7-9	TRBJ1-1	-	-	CASSSSAEAFF	TGTGCCAGCAGCTCTAGTGCCGAAGCTTTCTTT
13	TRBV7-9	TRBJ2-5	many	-	CASSLGGRETQYF	TGCGCCAGCAGCTTGGGGGGCCGGGAGACCCAGTACTTC
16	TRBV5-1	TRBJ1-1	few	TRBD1	CASSTGDRGRNTEAFF	TGCGCCAGCAGCACGGGGGACAGGGGGCGGAACACTGAAGCTTTCTTT
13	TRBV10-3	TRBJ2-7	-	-	CAISERLSDEQYF	TGTGCCATCAGTGAAAGGCTCTCGGACGAGCAGTACTTC
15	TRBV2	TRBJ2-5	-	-	CASKVDGGSGETQYF	TGTGCCAGCAAGGTCGACGGGGGCTCCGGGGAGACCCAGTACTTC
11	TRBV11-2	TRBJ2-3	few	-	CASGATDTQYF	TGTGCCAGCGGAGCCACAGATACGCAGTATTTT
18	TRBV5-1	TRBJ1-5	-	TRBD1	CASSVPGQESYSNQPQHF	TGCGCCAGCAGCGTCCCGGGACAGGAATCTTATAGCAATCAGCCCCAGCATTTT
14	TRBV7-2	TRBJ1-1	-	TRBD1	CASSRLQGLAEAFF	TGTGCCAGCAGCCGCTTACAGGGGCTAGCTGAAGCTTTCTTT
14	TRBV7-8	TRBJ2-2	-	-	CASSPVDSIGELFF	TGTGCCAGCAGCCCAGTGGACAGTATCGGGGAGCTGTTTTTT
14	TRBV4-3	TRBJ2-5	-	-	CASSQGLALETQYF	TGCGCCAGCAGCCAAGGTCTGGCACTAGAGACCCAGTACTTC
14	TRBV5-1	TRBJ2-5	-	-	CASSSAPGGETQYF	TGCGCCAGCAGCTCGGCCCCAGGTGGAGAGACCCAGTACTTC
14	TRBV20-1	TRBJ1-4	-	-	CSASAHATNEKLFF	TGCAGTGCTAGTGCCCATGCAACTAATGAAAAACTGTTTTTT
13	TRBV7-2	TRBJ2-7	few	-	CASRSTPSYEQYF	TGTGCCAGCAGAAGTACACCCTCCTACGAGCAGTACTTC
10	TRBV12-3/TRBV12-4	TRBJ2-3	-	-	CASRSDTQYF	TGTGCCAGCAGGTCAGATACGCAGTATTTT
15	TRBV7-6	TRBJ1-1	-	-	CASSHGGSPNTEAFF	TGTGCCAGCAGCCATGGGGGCTCCCCAAACACTGAAGCTTTCTTT
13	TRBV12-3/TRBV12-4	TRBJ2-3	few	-	CASSTTARDTQYF	TGTGCCAGCAGTACAACAGCCAGAGATACGCAGTATTTT
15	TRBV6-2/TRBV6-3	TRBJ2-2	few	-	CASSPGEANTGELFF	TGTGCCAGCAGCCCAGGGGAGGCGAACACCGGGGAGCTGTTTTTT
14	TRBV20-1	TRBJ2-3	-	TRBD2	CSARELAGGYTQYF	TGCAGTGCTAGAGAACTAGCGGGGGGGTATACGCAGTATTTT
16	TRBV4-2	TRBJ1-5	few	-	CASSQEGAGVNQPQHF	TGTGCCAGCAGCCAAGAAGGGGCAGGGGTTAATCAGCCCCAGCATTTT
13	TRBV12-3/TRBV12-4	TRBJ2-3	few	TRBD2	CASSLVGGNTQYF	TGTGCCAGCAGTTTAGTCGGGGGGAATACGCAGTATTTT
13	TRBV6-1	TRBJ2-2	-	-	CASSEAGTGELFF	TGTGCCAGCAGTGAAGCCGGCACCGGGGAGCTGTTTTTT
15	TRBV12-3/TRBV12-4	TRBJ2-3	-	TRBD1	CASRPGTGVTDTQYF	TGTGCCAGCAGACCCGGGACAGGGGTAACAGATACGCAGTATTTT
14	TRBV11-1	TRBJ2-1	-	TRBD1	CASSLRTGVNEQFF	TGTGCCAGCAGCTTGAGGACAGGAGTTAATGAGCAGTTCTTC
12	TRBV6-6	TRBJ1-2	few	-	CASSFRDYGYTF	TGTGCCAGCAGTTTTCGGGACTATGGCTACACCTTC
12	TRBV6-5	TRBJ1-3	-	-	CASSFPGETIYF	TGTGCCAGCAGTTTCCCAGGGGAAACCATATATTTT
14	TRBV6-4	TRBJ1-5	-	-	CASWGESSNQPQHF	TGTGCCAGCTGGGGGGAATCGAGCAATCAGCCCCAGCATTTT
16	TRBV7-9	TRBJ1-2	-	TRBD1	CASSLPMTGYGYGYTF	TGTGCCAGCAGCTTACCTATGACAGGGTATGGCTATGGCTACACCTTC
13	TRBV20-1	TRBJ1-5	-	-	CSAIDGTNQPQHF	TGCAGTGCTATTGACGGGACCAATCAGCCCCAGCATTTT
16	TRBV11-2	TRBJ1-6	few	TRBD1	CASHSAGQGYNSPLHF	TGTGCCAGCCATAGCGCGGGACAGGGTTATAATTCACCCCTCCACTTT
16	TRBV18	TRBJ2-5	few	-	CASSPRNRGLQETQYF	TGTGCCAGCTCACCAAGAAACCGGGGCCTCCAAGAGACCCAGTACTTC
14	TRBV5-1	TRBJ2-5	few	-	CASSSGQPGETQYF	TGCGCCAGCAGCTCGGGCCAACCGGGGGAGACCCAGTACTTC
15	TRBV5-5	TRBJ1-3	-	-	CASRVQGGSGNTIYF	TGTGCCAGCAGAGTACAGGGTGGATCAGGAAACACCATATATTTT
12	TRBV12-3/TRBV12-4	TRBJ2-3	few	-	CASSTVANTQYF	TGTGCCAGCAGCACCGTAGCAAATACGCAGTATTTT
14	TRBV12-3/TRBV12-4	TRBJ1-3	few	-	CASSQGNSGNTIYF	TGTGCCAGCAGTCAGGGGAACTCTGGAAACACCATATATTTT
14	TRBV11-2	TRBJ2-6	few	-	CASSTQTGANVLTF	TGTGCCAGCAGTACGCAAACTGGGGCCAACGTCCTGACTTTC